These T cell receptor beta chains were read from a single sample in a study of cytomegalovirus exposure and HLA in healthy donors. Measured with immunoSEQ multiplex PCR; TCRdb has only the in-frame clones, and not every one. The table lists 150,000 to 200,000 clones, around 70% of them singletons. Material: PBMCs. The receptors come from a man between 18 and 29 years old in good health and CMV-seropositive. Both conserved end residues are part of each CDR3. D genes are given only for firm matches. The size entry is marked missing in some rows and otherwise reads once, few, many or a size class.

J,size,V,D,CDR3,DNA
TRBJ2-3,NA,TRBV5-5,NA,CASSLGNRQDTQYF,TGTGCCAGCAGCTTGGGGAACAGACAAGATACGCAGTATTTT
TRBJ1-1,NA,TRBV30,NA,CAWLAQAGRQTEAFF,TGTGCCTGGCTGGCTCAGGCGGGCAGGCAAACTGAAGCTTTCTTT
TRBJ1-1,NA,TRBV21-1,NA,CASSKTAAGMNTEAFF,TGTGCCAGCAGCAAAACAGCGGCCGGGATGAACACTGAAGCTTTCTTT
TRBJ2-3,NA,TRBV7-9,TRBD1,CASSILDRGGTDTQYF,TGTGCCAGCAGCATACTGGACAGGGGAGGCACAGATACGCAGTATTTT
TRBJ2-5,NA,TRBV5-4,TRBD1,CASSLTRDREGTQYF,TGTGCCAGCAGCTTAACCAGGGACAGGGAAGGGACCCAGTACTTC
TRBJ2-3,NA,TRBV11-3,TRBD2,CASRGTSASTDTQYF,TGTGCCAGCAGAGGGACTAGCGCTAGCACAGATACGCAGTATTTT
TRBJ1-1,NA,TRBV11-2,NA,CASSSRTKTEAFF,TGTGCCAGCAGCTCTAGGACTAAGACTGAAGCTTTCTTT
TRBJ1-3,NA,TRBV19,NA,CASSSTDSRGNTIYF,TGTGCCAGTAGTTCGACTGATTCCCGAGGAAACACCATATATTTT
TRBJ2-1,NA,TRBV19,TRBD2,CASSIGAGTSRSEQFF,TGTGCCAGTAGTATAGGCGCGGGGACTAGCAGAAGTGAGCAGTTCTTC
TRBJ1-5,NA,TRBV27,TRBD1,CASSLYHTRQGPNQPQHF,TGTGCCAGCAGTTTATATCACACTCGACAGGGGCCTAATCAGCCCCAGCATTTT
TRBJ1-1,NA,TRBV10-3,NA,CAIAIGQNTEAFF,TGTGCCATCGCTATTGGACAGAACACTGAAGCTTTCTTT
TRBJ1-1,few,TRBV30,TRBD1,CAQNRGDTEAFF,TGTGCCCAGAACAGGGGCGACACTGAAGCTTTCTTT
TRBJ1-2,NA,TRBV27,TRBD1,CASSFGGQGVDGYTF,TGTGCCAGCAGTTTCGGGGGACAGGGGGTTGATGGCTACACCTTC
TRBJ2-1,NA,TRBV9,NA,CASSPYKGYNEQFF,TGTGCCAGCAGCCCCTATAAGGGGTACAATGAGCAGTTCTTC
TRBJ2-1,NA,TRBV11-2,TRBD1,CASSPGQGSYNEQFF,TGTGCCAGCAGCCCTGGACAGGGCTCCTACAATGAGCAGTTCTTC
TRBJ2-5,NA,TRBV2,TRBD2,CASSEITGLGGGETQYF,TGTGCCAGCAGTGAAATAACGGGACTTGGGGGAGGGGAGACCCAGTACTTC
TRBJ2-3,NA,TRBV7-9,TRBD2,CASSLAGREVRADTQYF,TGTGCCAGCAGCTTAGCGGGTCGGGAGGTTCGCGCAGATACGCAGTATTTT
TRBJ1-3,few,TRBV5-1,NA,CASSLDTGGGNTIYF,TGCGCCAGCAGCTTGGACACCGGGGGAGGAAACACCATATATTTT
TRBJ2-2,NA,TRBV7-8,TRBD2,CASSLKRGGSGELFF,TGTGCCAGCAGCCTGAAGCGGGGGGGGTCCGGGGAGCTGTTTTTT
TRBJ1-2,few,TRBV6-5,TRBD1,CASTDRENGGYTF,TGTGCCAGCACCGACAGGGAAAACGGTGGCTACACCTTC
TRBJ2-2,NA,TRBV28,NA,CASTTPVGGVYTGELFF,TGTGCCAGCACCACACCGGTGGGGGGAGTGTATACCGGGGAGCTGTTTTTT
TRBJ1-1,NA,TRBV6-1,NA,CASSEVGGRSEAFF,TGTGCCAGCAGTGAAGTAGGCGGTAGGTCAGAAGCTTTCTTT
TRBJ1-1,NA,TRBV19,NA,CASSPYRETNTEAFF,TGTGCCAGTAGTCCGTACAGGGAGACGAACACTGAAGCTTTCTTT
TRBJ2-5,NA,TRBV2,NA,CASRPRTWGQETQYF,TGTGCCAGCAGGCCACGGACTTGGGGCCAAGAGACCCAGTACTTC
TRBJ1-4,NA,TRBV27,NA,CASSSIPTATNEKLFF,TGTGCCAGCAGTTCTATCCCGACAGCAACTAATGAAAAACTGTTTTTT
TRBJ2-3,few,TRBV6-5,NA,CASRVGRRSTDTQYF,TGTGCCAGCAGGGTCGGTCGGAGAAGCACAGATACGCAGTATTTT